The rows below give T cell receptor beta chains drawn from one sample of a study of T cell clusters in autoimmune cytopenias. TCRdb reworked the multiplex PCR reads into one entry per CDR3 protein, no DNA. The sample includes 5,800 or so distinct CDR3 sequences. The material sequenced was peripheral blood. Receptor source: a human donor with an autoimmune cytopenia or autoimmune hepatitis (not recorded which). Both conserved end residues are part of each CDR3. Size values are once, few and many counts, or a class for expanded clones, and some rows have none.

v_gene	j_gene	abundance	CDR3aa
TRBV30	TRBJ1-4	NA	CAWGGMNEKLFF
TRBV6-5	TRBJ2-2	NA	CASSSGTSGGREVFGGELFF
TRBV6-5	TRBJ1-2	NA	CASSRTANYGYTF
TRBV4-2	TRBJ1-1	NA	CASSQAPYMNTEAFF
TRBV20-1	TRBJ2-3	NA	CSARDQQGTDTQYF
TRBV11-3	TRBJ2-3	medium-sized	CASSLLGGPGVSQYF
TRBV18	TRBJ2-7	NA	CASSPPRQASSSYEQYF
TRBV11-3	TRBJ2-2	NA	CASTAGGANTGELFF
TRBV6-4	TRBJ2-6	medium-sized	CASSDNSGANVLTF
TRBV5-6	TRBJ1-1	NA	CATTGLRNTEAFF
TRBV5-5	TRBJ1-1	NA	CASSLGSGVVRGTEAFF
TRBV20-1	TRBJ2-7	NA	CSARPGQGNYEQYF
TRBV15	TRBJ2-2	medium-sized	CATSRDYREGGELFF
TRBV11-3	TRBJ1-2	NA	CASSLPGGGNYGYTF
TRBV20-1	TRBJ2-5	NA	CSASSGGQETQYF
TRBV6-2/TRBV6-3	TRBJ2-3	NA	CASSYSSSGGVTDTQYF
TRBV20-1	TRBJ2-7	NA	CSARDIDRYEQYF
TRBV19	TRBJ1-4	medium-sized	CASSPLLGSEKLFF
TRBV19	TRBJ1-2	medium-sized	CASRQGKGGYTF
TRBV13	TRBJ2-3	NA	CATRSSHTETSTDTQYF
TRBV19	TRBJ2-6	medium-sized	CASYEGRGTSGANVLTF
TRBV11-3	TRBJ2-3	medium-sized	CASRGWAGYSTDTQYF
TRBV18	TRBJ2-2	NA	CASSPPGRGPNTGELFF
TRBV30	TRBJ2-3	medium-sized	CAWSLQDTQYF
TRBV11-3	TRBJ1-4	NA	CASSQRWGATNEKLFF
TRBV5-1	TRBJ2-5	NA	CASSLDTPETQYF
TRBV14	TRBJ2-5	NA	CASSQGLAGGVETQYF
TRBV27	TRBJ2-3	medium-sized	CASSAFTDTQYF
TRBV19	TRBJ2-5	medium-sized	CASSQGSQETQYF
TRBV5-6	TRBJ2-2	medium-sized	CASSFGATGELFF
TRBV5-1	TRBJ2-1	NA	CASSLATEYNEQFF
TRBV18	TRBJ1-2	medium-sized	CASSPSGEVYGYTF
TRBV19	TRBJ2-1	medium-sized	CASSMRRVTYNEQFF
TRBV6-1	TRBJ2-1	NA	CASSKWRLVAGGGHEQFF
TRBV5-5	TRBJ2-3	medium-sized	CASSIESSTQYF
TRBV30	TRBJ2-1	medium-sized	CACCDEGLNEQFF
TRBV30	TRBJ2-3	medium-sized	CAWRRTGYTDTQYF
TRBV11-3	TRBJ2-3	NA	CASYPWGRSTDTQYF
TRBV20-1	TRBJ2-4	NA	CSALLVAKNIQYF
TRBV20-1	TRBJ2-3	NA	CSARDPASGGGTDTQYF
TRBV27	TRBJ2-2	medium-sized	CASSLEGTGELFF
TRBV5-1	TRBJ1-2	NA	CASSPPDRGLDGYTF
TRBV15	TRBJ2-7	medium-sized	CATSRDLGEAYEQYF
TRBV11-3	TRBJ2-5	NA	CASRGWAGGPETQYF
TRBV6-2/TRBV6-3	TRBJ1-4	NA	CASLSSDRRYEKLFF
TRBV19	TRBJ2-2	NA	CASSIALPGFTGELFF
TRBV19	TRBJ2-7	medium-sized	CASSTTGSSYEQYF
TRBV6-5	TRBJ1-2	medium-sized	CASSLRLNYGYTF
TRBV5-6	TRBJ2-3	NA	CASSLVTLWGSYPTDTQYF
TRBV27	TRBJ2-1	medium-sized	CASSSGNEQFF
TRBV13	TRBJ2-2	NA	CASSPTGLPGELFF
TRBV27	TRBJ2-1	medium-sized	CASGRLNNEQFF
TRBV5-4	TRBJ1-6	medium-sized	CASSLVNRGRNSPLHF
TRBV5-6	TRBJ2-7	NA	CASSLGGPSYEQYF